Below, one TCR beta chain is given with its context. These data come from a study of blood T cell repertoires in COVID-19. Study-wide background: Acute and convalescent COVID-19 specimens originated in the United States, Italy and Spain. Nucleic acid was either cDNA or gDNA, and it came from T cells, B-cell-depleted T cells, or PBMCs.

As processed by the authors: Amplifying reference gene primers gave estimates of nucleated cell counts. Sequencing used immunoSEQ multiplex PCR; TCRdb keeps in-frame clones, though not all of them. That table supplies the V and J calls and clone size; D and trimming were determined from the DNA. The sample lists hundreds of thousands of clones; roughly 86% were seen once. This CDR3 region has 16 residues. Germline CDR1 and CDR2: MNHEY and SVGAGI. V lost 2 bases, J lost 4 bases, and 15 bases lay in between. While infection was still active, Seattle patients were enrolled and then followed longitudinally.

Sample: peripheral blood. This sequence joins TRBV6-5 and TRBJ1-3; perhaps TRBD1 as D (5 bases). The TCR was taken from a woman in her seventies with COVID-19, enrolled during active disease. The CDR3 region is CASSYRPGTLGNTIYF. DNA of the CDR3: TGTGCCAGCAGTTACCGTCCCGGGACTTTGGGAAACACCATATATTTT.